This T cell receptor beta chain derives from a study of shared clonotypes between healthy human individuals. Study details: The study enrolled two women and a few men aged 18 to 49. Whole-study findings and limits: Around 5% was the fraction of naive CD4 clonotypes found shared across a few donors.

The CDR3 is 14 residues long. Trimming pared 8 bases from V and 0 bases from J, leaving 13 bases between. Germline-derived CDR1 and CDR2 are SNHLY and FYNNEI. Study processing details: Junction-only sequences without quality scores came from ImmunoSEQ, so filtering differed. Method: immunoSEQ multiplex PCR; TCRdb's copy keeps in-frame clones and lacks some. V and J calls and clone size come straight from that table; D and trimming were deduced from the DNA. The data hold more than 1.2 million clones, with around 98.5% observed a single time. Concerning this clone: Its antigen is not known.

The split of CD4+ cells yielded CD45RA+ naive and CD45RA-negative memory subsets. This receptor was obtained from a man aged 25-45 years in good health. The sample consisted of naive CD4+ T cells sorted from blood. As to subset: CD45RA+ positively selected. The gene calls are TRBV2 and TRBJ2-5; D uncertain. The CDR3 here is CASLASTYQETQYF. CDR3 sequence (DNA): TGTGCCAGCCTTGCGAGCACGTACCAAGAGACCCAGTACTTC. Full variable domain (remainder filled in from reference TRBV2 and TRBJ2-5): EPEVTQTPSHQVTQMGQEVILRCVPISNHLYFYWYRQILGQKVEFLVSFYNNEISEKSEIFDDQFSVERPDGSNFTLKIRSTKLEDSAMYFCASLASTYQETQYFGPGTRLLVL.